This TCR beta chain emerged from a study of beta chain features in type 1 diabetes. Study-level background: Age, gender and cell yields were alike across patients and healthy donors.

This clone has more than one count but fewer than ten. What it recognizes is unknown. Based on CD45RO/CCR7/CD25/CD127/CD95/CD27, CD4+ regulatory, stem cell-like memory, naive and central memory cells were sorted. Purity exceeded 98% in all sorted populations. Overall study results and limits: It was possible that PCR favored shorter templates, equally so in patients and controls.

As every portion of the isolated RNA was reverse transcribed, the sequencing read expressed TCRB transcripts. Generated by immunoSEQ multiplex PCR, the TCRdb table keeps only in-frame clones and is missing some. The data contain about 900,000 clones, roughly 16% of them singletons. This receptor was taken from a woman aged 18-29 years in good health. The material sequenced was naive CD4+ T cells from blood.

For the CDR3, the DNA is TGTGCCAGTAGGGCGACAGGAAACACCGGGGAGCTGTTTTTT. Translating gives CASRATGNTGELFF. The V call is TRBV19, the J call TRBJ2-2; the D gene is possibly TRBD1 (6 bases). CDR1 LNHDA and CDR2 SQIVND come from the germline V gene (reference sequence). CDR3 size: 14 residues. V was trimmed by 6 bases and J by 2 bases, leaving 10 bases between them.